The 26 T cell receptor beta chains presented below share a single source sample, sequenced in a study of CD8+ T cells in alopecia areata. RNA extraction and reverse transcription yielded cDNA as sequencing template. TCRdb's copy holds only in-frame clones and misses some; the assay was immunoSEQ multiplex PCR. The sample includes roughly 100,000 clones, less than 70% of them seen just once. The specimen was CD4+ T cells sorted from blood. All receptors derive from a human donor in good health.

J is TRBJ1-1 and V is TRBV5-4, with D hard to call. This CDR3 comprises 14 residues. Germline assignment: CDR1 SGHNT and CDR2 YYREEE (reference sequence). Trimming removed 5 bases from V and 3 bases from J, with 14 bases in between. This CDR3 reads CASRASVADTEAFF. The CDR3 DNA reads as TGTGCCAGCAGGGCCTCCGTGGCAGACACTGAAGCTTTCTTT.

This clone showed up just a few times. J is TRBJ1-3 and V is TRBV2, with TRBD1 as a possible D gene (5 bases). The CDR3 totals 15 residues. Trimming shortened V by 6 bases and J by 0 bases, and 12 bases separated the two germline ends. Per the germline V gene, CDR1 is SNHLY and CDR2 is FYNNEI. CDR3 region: CASSAQGGSGNTIYF. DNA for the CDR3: TGTGCCAGCAGCGCTCAGGGAGGCTCTGGAAACACCATATATTTT.

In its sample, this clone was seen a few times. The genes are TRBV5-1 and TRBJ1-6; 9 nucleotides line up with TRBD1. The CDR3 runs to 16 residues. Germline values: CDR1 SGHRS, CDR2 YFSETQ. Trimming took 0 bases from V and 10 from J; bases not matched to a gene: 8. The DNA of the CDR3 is TGCGCCAGCAGCTTGGAGGGACAGGGCGCCGGCTCACCCCTCCACTTT. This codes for CASSLEGQGAGSPLHF.

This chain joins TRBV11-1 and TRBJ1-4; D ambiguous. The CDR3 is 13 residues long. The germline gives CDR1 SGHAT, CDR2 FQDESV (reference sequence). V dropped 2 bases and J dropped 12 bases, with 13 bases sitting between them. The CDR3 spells CASSLSATAELFF. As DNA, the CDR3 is TGTGCCAGCAGCTTATCGGCTACAGCCGAACTGTTTTTT.

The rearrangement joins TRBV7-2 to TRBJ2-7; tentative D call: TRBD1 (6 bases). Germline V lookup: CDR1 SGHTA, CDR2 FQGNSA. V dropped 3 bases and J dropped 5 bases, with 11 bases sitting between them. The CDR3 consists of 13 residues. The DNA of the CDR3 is TGTGCCAGCAGCTTCACAGGGAGTAACGAGCAGTACTTC. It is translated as CASSFTGSNEQYF.

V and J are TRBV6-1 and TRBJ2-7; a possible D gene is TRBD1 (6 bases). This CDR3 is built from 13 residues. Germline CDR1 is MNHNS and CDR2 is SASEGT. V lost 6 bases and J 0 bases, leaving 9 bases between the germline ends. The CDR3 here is CASRGDNSYEQYF. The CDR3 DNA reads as TGTGCCAGCAGGGGGGACAACTCCTACGAGCAGTACTTC.

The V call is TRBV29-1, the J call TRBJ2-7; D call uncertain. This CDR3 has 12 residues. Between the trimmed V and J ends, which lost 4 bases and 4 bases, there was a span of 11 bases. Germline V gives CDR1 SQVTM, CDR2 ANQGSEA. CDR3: CSVGLWGYEQYF. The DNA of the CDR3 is TGCAGCGTTGGTCTTTGGGGTTACGAGCAGTACTTC.

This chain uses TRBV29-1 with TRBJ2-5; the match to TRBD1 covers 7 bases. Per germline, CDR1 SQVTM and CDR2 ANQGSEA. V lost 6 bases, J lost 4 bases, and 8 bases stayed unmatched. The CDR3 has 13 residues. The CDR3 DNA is TGCAGCGTAGAGAGGGGGCCAGGAGAGACCCAGTACTTC. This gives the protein CSVERGPGETQYF.

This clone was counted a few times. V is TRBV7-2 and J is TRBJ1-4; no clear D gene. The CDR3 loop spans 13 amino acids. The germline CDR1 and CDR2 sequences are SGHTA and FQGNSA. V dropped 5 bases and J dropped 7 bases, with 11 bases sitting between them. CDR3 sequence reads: CASSARPPEKLFF. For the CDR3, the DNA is TGTGCCAGCAGCGCTAGGCCACCTGAAAAACTGTTTTTT.

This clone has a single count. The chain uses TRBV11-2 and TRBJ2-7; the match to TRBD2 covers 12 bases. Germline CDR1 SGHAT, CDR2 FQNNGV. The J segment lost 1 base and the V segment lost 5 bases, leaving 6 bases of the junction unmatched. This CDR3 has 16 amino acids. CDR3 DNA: TGTGCCAGCAGCCTGATACTAGCGGGGGGTTCCTACGAGCAGTACTTC. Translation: CASSLILAGGSYEQYF. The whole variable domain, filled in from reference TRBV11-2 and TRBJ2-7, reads EAGVAQSPRYKIIEKRQSVAFWCNPISGHATLYWYQQILGQGPKLLIQFQNNGVVDDSQLPKDRFSAERLKGVDSTLKIQPAKLEDSAVYLCASSLILAGGSYEQYFGPGTRLTVT.

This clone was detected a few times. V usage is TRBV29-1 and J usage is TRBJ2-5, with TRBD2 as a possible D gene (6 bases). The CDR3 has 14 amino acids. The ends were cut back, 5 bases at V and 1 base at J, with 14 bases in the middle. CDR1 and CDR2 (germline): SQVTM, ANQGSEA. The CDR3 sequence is CSVQGLGVQETQYF. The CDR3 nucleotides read TGCAGCGTTCAGGGACTGGGGGTCCAAGAGACCCAGTACTTC.

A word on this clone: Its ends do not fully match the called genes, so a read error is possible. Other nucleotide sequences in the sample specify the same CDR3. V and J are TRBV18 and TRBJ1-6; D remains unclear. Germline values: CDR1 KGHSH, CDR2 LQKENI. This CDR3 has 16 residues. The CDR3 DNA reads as TGCGCCAGCTCACCGGCGGCCGGCGGCTATAATTCACCCCTCCACTTT. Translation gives CASSPAAGGYNSPLHF.

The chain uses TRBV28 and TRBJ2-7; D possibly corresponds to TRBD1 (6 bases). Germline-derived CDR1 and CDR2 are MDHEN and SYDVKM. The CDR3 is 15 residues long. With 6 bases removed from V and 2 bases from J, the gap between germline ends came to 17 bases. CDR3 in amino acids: CASSRGPRGTYEQYF. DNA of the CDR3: TGTGCCAGCAGCCGTGGACCGAGGGGGACCTACGAGCAGTACTTC.

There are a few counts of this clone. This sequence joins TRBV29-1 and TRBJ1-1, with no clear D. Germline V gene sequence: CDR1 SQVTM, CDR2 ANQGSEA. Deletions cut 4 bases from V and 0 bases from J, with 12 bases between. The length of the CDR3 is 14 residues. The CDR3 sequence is CSVGRLLMNTEAFF. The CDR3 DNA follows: TGCAGCGTTGGACGGCTACTGATGAACACTGAAGCTTTCTTT.

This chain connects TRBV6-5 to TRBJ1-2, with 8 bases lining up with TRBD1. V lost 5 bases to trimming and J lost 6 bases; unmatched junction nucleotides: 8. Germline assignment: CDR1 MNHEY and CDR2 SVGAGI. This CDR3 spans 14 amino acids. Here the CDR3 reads CASSLTGTGNGYTF. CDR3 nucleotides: TGTGCCAGCAGTCTTACCGGGACAGGAAATGGCTACACCTTC.

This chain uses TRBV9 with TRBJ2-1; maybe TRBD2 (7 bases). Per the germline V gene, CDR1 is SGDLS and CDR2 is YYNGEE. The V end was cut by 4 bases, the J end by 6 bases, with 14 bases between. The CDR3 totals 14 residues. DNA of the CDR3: TGTGCCAGCAGCCCATTGGGAGGGGGCAATGAGCAGTTCTTC. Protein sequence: CASSPLGGGNEQFF.

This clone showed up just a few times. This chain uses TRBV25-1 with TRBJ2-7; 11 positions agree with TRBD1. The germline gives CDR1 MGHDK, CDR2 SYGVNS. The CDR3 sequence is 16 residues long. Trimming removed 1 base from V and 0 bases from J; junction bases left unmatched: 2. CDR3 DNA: TGTGCCAGCAGTGAATCGGGGACAGGGGGCTCCTACGAGCAGTACTTC. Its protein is CASSESGTGGSYEQYF.

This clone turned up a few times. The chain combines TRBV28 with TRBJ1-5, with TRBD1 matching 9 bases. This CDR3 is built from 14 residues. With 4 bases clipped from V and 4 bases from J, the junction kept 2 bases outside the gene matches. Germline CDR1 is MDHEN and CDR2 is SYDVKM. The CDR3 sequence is CASSSGQGNQPQHF. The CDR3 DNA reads TGTGCCAGCAGTTCGGGACAGGGAAATCAGCCCCAGCATTTT.

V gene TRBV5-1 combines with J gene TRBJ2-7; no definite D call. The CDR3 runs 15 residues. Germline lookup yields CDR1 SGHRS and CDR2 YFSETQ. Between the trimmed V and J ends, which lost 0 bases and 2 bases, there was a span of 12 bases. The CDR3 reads CASSLAPTDPYEQYF. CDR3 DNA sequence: TGCGCCAGCAGCTTGGCCCCCACAGATCCCTACGAGCAGTACTTC.

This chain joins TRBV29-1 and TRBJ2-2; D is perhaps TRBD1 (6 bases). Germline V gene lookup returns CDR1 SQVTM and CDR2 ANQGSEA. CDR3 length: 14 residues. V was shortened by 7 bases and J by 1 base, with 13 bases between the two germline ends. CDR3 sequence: CSARSRGNTGELFF. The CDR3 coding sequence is TGCAGCGCTAGATCCAGGGGGAACACCGGGGAGCTGTTTTTT.

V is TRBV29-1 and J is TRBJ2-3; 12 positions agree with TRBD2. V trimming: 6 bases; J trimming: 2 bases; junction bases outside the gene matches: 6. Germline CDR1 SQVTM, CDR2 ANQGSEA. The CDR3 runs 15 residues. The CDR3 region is CSVSSGGGLTDTQYF. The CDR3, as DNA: TGCAGCGTGTCTAGCGGGGGGGGGCTCACAGATACGCAGTATTTT.

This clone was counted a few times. This chain's CDR3 is CASSWGRGKQYF. The DNA for the CDR3 is TGTGCCAGCAGCTGGGGCCGGGGGAAGCAGTACTTC. The chain has TRBV5-6 and TRBJ2-5; D is perhaps TRBD2 (6 bases). V was cut by 3 bases and J by 11 bases, with 14 bases left in between. Germline lookup yields CDR1 SGHDT and CDR2 YYEEEE. This CDR3 spans 12 amino acids.

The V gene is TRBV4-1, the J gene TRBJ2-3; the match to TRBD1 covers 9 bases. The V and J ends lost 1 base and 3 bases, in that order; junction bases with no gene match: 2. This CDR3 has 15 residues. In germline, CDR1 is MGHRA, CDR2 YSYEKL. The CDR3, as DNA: TGCGCCAGCAGCCAAGGACAGGGGGAGACAGATACGCAGTATTTT. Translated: CASSQGQGETDTQYF.

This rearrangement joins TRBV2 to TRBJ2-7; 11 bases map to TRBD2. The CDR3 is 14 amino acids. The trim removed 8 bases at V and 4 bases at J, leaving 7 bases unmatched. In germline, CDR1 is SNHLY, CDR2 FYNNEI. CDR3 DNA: TGTGCCAGCCGATCTAGCGGGGGGACTTACGAGCAGTACTTC. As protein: CASRSSGGTYEQYF.

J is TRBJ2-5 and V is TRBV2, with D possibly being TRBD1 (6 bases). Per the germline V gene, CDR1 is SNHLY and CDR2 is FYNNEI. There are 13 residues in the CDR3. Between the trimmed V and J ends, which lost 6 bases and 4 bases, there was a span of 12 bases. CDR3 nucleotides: TGTGCCAGCAGGGGACAAGCAGGAGAGACCCAGTACTTC. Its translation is CASRGQAGETQYF.

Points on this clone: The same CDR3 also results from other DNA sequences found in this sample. The CDR3 region is CSVGGSSYNEQFF. In DNA, the CDR3 is TGCAGCGTCGGCGGGAGCTCCTACAATGAGCAGTTCTTC. The rearrangement joins TRBV29-1 to TRBJ2-1, with 7 bases fitting TRBD2. The junction had 2 bases not matched to a gene; V was cut back by 6 bases and J by 0 bases. CDR1 and CDR2 (germline): SQVTM, ANQGSEA. The CDR3 loop spans 13 amino acids.